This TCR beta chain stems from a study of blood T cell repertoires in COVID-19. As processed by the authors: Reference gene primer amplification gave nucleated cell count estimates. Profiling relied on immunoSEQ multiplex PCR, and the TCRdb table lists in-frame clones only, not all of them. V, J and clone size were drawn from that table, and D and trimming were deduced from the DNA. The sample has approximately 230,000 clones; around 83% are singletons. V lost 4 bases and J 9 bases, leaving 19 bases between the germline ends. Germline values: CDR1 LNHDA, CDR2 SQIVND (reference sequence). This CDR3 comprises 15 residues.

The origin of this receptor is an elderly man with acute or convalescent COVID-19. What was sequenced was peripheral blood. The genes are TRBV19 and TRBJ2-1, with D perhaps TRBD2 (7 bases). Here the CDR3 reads CASSKEVRGLSEQFF. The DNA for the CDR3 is TGTGCCAGTAGTAAGGAAGTGCGGGGGCTCAGTGAGCAGTTCTTC.